This section outlines one T cell receptor (beta chain) sequence together with its context. The germline CDR1 and CDR2 sequences are SGHNT and YYREEE (reference sequence). The length of the CDR3 is 14 residues. After removal of 3 bases from V and 3 bases from J, the junction contained 4 bases not matched to a gene. The data stem from a study of blood T cell repertoires in COVID-19. In the original processing: Scientists estimated how many nucleated cells there were by amplifying reference gene primers. TCRdb keeps only in-frame clones here, not all; method: immunoSEQ multiplex PCR. The V and J calls and the clone size are those of that table, but D and trimming were determined from the DNA. The table shows around 170,000 clones, with about 80% occurring only once.

Source material: peripheral blood. The chain employs TRBV5-4 and TRBJ2-7; 9 bases are a match to TRBD1. This clonotype was obtained from a man in his 70s who had recovered from COVID-19. In nucleotides, the CDR3 is TGTGCCAGCAGCTACCAGACAGGGGGCTACGAGCAGTACTTC. Amino acid sequence: CASSYQTGGYEQYF.